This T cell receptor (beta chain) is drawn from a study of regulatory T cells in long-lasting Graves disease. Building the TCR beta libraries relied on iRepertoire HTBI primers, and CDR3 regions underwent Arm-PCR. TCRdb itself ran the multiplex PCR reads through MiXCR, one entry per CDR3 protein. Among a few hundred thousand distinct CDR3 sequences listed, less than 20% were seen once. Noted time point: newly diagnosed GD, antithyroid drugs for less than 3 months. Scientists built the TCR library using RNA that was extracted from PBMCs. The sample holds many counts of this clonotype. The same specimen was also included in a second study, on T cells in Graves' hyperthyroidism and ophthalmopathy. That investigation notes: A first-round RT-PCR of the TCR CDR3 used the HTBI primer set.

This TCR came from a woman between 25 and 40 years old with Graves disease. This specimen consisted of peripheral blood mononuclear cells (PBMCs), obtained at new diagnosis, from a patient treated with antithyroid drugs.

The CDR3 sequence is CSARHRTDTQYF. CDR3 DNA sequence: TGCAGTGCTAGACACAGGACAGATACGCAGTATTTT. This rearrangement joins TRBV20-1 to TRBJ2-3; D might be TRBD1 (5 bases). From germline, CDR1 is DFQATT and CDR2 SNEGSKA (reference sequence). The CDR3 totals 12 residues. Deletions cut 2 bases from V and 3 bases from J, with 6 bases between.